This T cell receptor (beta chain) is drawn from a study of cytomegalovirus exposure and HLA in healthy donors. Study findings and constraints: A classifier reportedly called cytomegalovirus status with high sensitivity and specificity.

Primers for the PCR totalled 60 Vbeta and 13 Jbeta. Libraries were prepared by immunoSEQ multiplex PCR; TCRdb keeps only in-frame clonotypes and omits some of them. This sample has fewer than 250,000 clones, with 65% to 80% found just once. Turning to this clone: As yet, its antigen is unknown.

Germline loops: CDR1 LGHNA, CDR2 YSLEER. This CDR3 is built from 15 residues. The V and J ends lost 0 bases and 3 bases respectively, with 11 bases between them. The chain is built from TRBV4-3 and TRBJ1-1, with a tentative D call TRBD1 (6 bases). Sequencing was carried out using PBMCs. This sequence originates from a man aged 25 to 40 in good health and CMV-seropositive. The CDR3 DNA follows: TGCGCCAGCAGCCAAGAAAACGACAGGTACACTGAAGCTTTCTTT. Protein product: CASSQENDRYTEAFF.